The sequence of this TCR beta chain was determined in a study of regulatory T cells in long-lasting Graves disease. Stated time point: persistent/refractory GD, antithyroid drugs over 5 years with positive TRAb. After RNA was extracted from PBMCs, the TCR library was made from it. The diagnosis of Graves' disease used American Thyroid Association guidelines. In this sample, this clonotype turned up many times. What it recognizes is unknown. Findings and caveats of the study: Researchers examined only peripheral blood and not thyroid tissue. New patients shared 950 to 1,000 public clonotypes, fewer than the 2,500 to 3,000 shared by persistent patients.

Construction of TCR beta libraries relied on iRepertoire HTBI primers and on Arm-PCR targeting CDR3 regions. Using its own MiXCR run on the multiplex PCR reads, TCRdb lists one record per CDR3 protein. The data contain 310,000 or so distinct CDR3 sequences, 20% of them singletons. The receptor was derived from a female donor with Graves disease. The sample consisted of peripheral blood mononuclear cells (PBMCs), taken when the disease was refractory, from a patient treated with antithyroid drugs.

This chain's CDR3 is CASSKGAGVYGYTF. For the CDR3, the DNA is TGTGCCAGCAGTAAGGGGGCAGGAGTCTATGGCTACACCTTC. The chain is built from TRBV6-1 and TRBJ1-2; TRBD1 agrees at 7 bases. CDR3 length: 14 residues. Germline V gene sequence: CDR1 MNHNS, CDR2 SASEGT. The ends lost 5 bases at V and 4 bases at J; junction bases unmatched: 7.